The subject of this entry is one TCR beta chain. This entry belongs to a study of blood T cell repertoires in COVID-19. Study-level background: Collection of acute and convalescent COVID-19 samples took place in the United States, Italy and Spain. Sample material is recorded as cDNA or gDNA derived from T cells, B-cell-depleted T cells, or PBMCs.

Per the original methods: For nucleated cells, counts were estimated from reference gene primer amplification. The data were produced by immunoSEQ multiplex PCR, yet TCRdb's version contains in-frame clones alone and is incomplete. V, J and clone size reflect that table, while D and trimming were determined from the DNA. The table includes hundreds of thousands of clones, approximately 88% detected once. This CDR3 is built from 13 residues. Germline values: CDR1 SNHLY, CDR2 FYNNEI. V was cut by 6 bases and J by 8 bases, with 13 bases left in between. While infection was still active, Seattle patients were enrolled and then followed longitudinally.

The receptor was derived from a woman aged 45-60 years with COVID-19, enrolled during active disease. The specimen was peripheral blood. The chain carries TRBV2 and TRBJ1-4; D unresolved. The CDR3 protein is CASRREVMEKLFF. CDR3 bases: TGTGCCAGCAGAAGGGAGGTGATGGAAAAACTGTTTTTT.